Given below is one T cell receptor (beta chain) in context. The antigen remains unidentified. The study ran its PCR with 60 Vbeta and 13 Jbeta primers. Per the original methods: Approximately 12 million of 70 million to 80 million unique TCR beta chains were shared, per a later count. TCRdb keeps only in-frame clones here, not all; method: immunoSEQ multiplex PCR. Clonal size and the V and J genes are those of that table, whereas D and trimming came from the DNA. The sample contains about 140,000 clones, 60% to 80% of which appear only once. This specimen comes from a study of cytomegalovirus exposure and HLA in healthy donors. The CDR3 sequence is 14 residues long. From germline, CDR1 is SGHRS and CDR2 YFSETQ. V lost 4 bases and J lost 7; bases outside the gene matches: 8. Findings and caveats of the study: CMV serostatus stood as the only immune exposure information on hand. Productive rates of about 87% or about 30% were seen for most TCR beta V segments in an earlier analysis.

Sequencing used PBMCs. This clonotype was sampled from a man aged 35-49 years in good health and CMV-seronegative. The chain has TRBV5-1 and TRBJ1-5; 7 bases agree with TRBD1. Written as DNA, the CDR3 is TGCGCCAGCAGCCCTCAGACAGGGCACCAGCCCCAGCATTTT. Its protein is CASSPQTGHQPQHF.